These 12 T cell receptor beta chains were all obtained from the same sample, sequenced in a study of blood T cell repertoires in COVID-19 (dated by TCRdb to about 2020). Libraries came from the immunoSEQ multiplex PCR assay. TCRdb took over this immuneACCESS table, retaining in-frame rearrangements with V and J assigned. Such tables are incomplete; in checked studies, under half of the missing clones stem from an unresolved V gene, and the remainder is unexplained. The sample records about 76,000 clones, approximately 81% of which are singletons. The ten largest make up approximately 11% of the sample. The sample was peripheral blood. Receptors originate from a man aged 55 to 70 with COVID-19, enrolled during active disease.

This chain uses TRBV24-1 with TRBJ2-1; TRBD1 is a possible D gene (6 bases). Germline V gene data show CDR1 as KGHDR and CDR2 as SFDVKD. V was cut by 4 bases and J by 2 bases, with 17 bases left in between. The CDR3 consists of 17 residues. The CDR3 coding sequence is TGTGCCACCAGTGACACGGACAGCCTTCAGCCCTACAATGAGCAGTTCTTC. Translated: CATSDTDSLQPYNEQFF.

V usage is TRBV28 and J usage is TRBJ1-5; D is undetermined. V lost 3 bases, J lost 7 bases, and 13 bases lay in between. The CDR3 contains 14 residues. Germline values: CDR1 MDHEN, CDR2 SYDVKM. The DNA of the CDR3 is TGTGCCAGCAGTTTTATTCTGCGGCCGCAGCCCCAGCATTTT. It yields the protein CASSFILRPQPQHF.

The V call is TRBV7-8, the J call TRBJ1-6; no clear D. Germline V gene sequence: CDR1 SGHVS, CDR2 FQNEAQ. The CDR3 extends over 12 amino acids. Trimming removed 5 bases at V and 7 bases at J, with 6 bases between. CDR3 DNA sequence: TGTGCCAGCAGCCAGAGAAATTCACCCCTCCACTTT. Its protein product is CASSQRNSPLHF.

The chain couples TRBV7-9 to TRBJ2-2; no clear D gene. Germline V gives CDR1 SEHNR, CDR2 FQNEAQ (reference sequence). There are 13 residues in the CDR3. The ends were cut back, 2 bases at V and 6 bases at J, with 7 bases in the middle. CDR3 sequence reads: CASSLIQSGELFF. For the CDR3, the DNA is TGTGCCAGCAGCTTAATCCAATCCGGGGAGCTGTTTTTT.

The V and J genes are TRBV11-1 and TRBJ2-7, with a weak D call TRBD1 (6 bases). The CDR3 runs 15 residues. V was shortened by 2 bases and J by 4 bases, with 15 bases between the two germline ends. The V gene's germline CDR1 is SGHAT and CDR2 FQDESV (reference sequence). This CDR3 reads CASSLRSTGLYEQYF. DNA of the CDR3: TGTGCCAGCAGCTTAAGGTCTACAGGGCTTTACGAGCAGTACTTC.

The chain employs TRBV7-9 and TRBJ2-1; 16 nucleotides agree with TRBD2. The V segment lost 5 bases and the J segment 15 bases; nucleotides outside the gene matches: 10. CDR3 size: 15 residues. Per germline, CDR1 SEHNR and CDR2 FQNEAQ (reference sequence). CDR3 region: CASSPEPGLAGGPFF. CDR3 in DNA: TGTGCCAGCAGCCCCGAACCGGGACTAGCGGGAGGGCCGTTCTTC.

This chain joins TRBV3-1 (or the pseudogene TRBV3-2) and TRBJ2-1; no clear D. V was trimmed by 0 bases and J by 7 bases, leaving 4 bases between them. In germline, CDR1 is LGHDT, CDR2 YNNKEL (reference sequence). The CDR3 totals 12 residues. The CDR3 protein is CASSQDQNEQFF. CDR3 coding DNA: TGTGCCAGCAGCCAAGATCAGAATGAGCAGTTCTTC.

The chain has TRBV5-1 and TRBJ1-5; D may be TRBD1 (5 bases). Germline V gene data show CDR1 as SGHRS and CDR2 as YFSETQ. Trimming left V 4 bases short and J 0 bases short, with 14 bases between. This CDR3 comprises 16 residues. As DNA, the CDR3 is TGCGCCAGCAGCCCGGGACGGGAGATTAGCAATCAGCCCCAGCATTTT. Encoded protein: CASSPGREISNQPQHF.

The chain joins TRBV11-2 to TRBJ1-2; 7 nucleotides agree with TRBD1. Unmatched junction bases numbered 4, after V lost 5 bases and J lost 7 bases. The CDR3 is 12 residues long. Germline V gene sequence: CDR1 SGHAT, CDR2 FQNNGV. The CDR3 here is CASSRQGGGYTF. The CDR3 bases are TGTGCCAGCAGCCGACAGGGTGGTGGCTACACCTTC.

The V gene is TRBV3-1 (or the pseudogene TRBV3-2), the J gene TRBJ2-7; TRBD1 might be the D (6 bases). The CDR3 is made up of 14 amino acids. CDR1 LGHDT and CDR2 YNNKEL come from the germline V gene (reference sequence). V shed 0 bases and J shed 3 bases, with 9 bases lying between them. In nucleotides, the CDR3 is TGTGCCAGCAGCCAAGATTGGACAGTCTACGAGCAGTACTTC. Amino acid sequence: CASSQDWTVYEQYF.

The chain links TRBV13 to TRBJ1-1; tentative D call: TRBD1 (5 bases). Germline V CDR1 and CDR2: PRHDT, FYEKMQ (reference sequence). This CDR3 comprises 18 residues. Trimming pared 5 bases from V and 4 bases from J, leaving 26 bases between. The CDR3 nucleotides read TGTGCCAGCAGCCCCGCGGCGGGACTCAATTACGGGGCCACTGAAGCTTTCTTT. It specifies CASSPAAGLNYGATEAFF.

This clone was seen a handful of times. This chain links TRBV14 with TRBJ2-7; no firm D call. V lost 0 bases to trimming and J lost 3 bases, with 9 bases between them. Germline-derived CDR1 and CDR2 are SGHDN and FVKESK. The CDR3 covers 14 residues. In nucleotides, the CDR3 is TGTGCCAGCAGCCAAGATCACAGTTACTACGAGCAGTACTTC. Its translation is CASSQDHSYYEQYF.